The 13 T cell receptor beta chains given below trace back to one sample, sequenced in a study of cytomegalovirus exposure and HLA in healthy donors. This table comes from immunoSEQ multiplex PCR, and its TCRdb copy is limited to in-frame clones, with some not included. The table has about 220,000 clones, over 80% seen once. Sequencing input: PBMCs. The receptor set was obtained from a woman younger than 45 in good health and CMV-seropositive.

This chain links TRBV9 with TRBJ2-7; no clear D gene. This CDR3 has 14 amino acids. V was clipped by 0 bases and J by 6 bases, with 13 bases between them. Germline assignment: CDR1 SGDLS and CDR2 YYNGEE. CDR3 DNA sequence: TGTGCCAGCAGCGTAGGAGGTAGCAAGGGCGAGCAGTACTTC. The encoded protein is CASSVGGSKGEQYF.

This rearrangement joins TRBV6-5 to TRBJ2-1, with a tentative D call TRBD2 (6 bases). Germline V gene sequence: CDR1 MNHEY, CDR2 SVGAGI. The CDR3 consists of 13 residues. Deletions cut 3 bases from V and 7 bases from J, with 10 bases between. The CDR3 loop reads CASSYGGRNEQFF. For the CDR3, the DNA is TGTGCCAGCAGTTATGGAGGGCGGAATGAGCAGTTCTTC.

The chain couples TRBV4-1 to TRBJ2-5, with a possible D match to TRBD2 (6 bases). Deletions cut 8 bases from V and 2 bases from J, with 12 bases between. Germline CDR1 and CDR2: MGHRA and YSYEKL. The CDR3 length is 13 residues. CDR3 sequence (DNA): TGCGCCAGCGGTCGACTAGATCAAGAGACCCAGTACTTC. This encodes CASGRLDQETQYF.

The CDR3 here is CASSDYQPYNEQFF. In DNA form, the CDR3 reads TGTGCCAGCAGTGACTATCAGCCCTACAATGAGCAGTTCTTC. The V call is TRBV2, the J call TRBJ2-1; D unclear. The germline CDR1 and CDR2 sequences are SNHLY and FYNNEI. This CDR3 is 14 amino acids long. V was pared by 3 bases and J by 2 bases, with 8 bases between. The entire variable domain, with the rest obtained from reference TRBV2 and TRBJ2-1, is as follows: EPEVTQTPSHQVTQMGQEVILRCVPISNHLYFYWYRQILGQKVEFLVSFYNNEISEKSEIFDDQFSVERPDGSNFTLKIRSTKLEDSAMYFCASSDYQPYNEQFFGPGTRLTVL.

The gene calls are TRBV9 and TRBJ1-2; D not certain. Germline V lookup: CDR1 SGDLS, CDR2 YYNGEE. The CDR3 sequence is 17 residues long. V was clipped by 3 bases and J by 8 bases, with 26 bases between them. This CDR3 reads CASSGRSVEGRRIGYTF. The CDR3, as DNA: TGTGCCAGCAGCGGGAGATCAGTTGAGGGTAGGAGGATCGGCTACACCTTC.

The rearrangement joins TRBV5-4 to TRBJ2-1, with D tentatively TRBD1 (5 bases). Germline-derived CDR1 and CDR2 are SGHNT and YYREEE (reference sequence). Trimming stripped 3 bases from V and 6 bases from J, with 10 bases between. The length of the CDR3 is 13 residues. The CDR3 is CASSSGQANEQFF. As DNA, the CDR3 is TGTGCCAGCAGCTCCGGACAAGCCAATGAGCAGTTCTTC.

The chain employs TRBV5-1 and TRBJ2-3; 8 nucleotides agree with TRBD2. This CDR3 has 16 amino acids. The trim removed 0 bases at V and 3 bases at J, leaving 6 bases unmatched. Germline CDR1 reads SGHRS; CDR2 reads YFSETQ. The CDR3 DNA reads as TGCGCCAGCAGCTTGGACCCGGGAGGGTTGACAGATACGCAGTATTTT. Protein product: CASSLDPGGLTDTQYF.

The chain links TRBV2 to TRBJ2-1; 8 bases map to TRBD1. This CDR3 has 13 amino acids. CDR1 and CDR2 from the germline V gene are SNHLY and FYNNEI. With 6 bases clipped from V and 10 bases from J, the junction kept 8 bases outside the gene matches. In DNA, the CDR3 is TGTGCCAGCAGACGCCCGGGACAGGACGAGCAGTTCTTC. Residues: CASRRPGQDEQFF.

The chain recombines TRBV5-6 with TRBJ2-7; D may be TRBD1 or TRBD2 (6 bases each). In germline, CDR1 is SGHDT, CDR2 YYEEEE. The CDR3 has 15 residues. The V end lost 0 bases, the J end lost 2 bases, and 12 bases lay between the germline ends. The CDR3 nucleotides are TGTGCCAGCAGCTTGGTGGGGGGCCCTACCTACGAGCAGTACTTC. Protein: CASSLVGGPTYEQYF. The whole variable domain, filled in from reference TRBV5-6 and TRBJ2-7, reads DAGVTQSPTHLIKTRGQQVTLRCSPKSGHDTVSWYQQALGQGPQFIFQYYEEEERQRGNFPDRFSGHQFPNYSSELNVNALLLGDSALYLCASSLVGGPTYEQYFGPGTRLTVT.

The chain joins TRBV27 to TRBJ2-2; weak D call: TRBD2 (5 bases). This CDR3 is built from 18 residues. V dropped 5 bases and J dropped 2 bases, with 21 bases sitting between them. The germline V gene has CDR1 MNHEY and CDR2 SMNVEV (reference sequence). The CDR3 loop reads CASSHRTFSITNTGELFF. CDR3 in DNA: TGTGCCAGCAGTCACCGGACTTTCAGCATAACCAACACCGGGGAGCTGTTTTTT.

The chain combines TRBV5-1 with TRBJ2-1, with no clear D. This CDR3 is 12 amino acids long. CDR1 is SGHRS and CDR2 is YFSETQ in the germline V gene. Trimming removed 4 bases at V and 6 bases at J, with 8 bases between. For the CDR3, the DNA is TGCGCCAGCAGCACCCGCCGCAATGAGCAGTTCTTC. Encoded protein: CASSTRRNEQFF.

V and J are TRBV5-6 and TRBJ1-2; D is unclear. The CDR3 runs to 13 residues. Deletions cut 3 bases from V and 7 bases from J, with 13 bases between. The V gene's germline CDR1 is SGHDT and CDR2 YYEEEE. The DNA for the CDR3 is TGTGCCAGCAGCTATTACGGGCGGGGTGGCTACACCTTC. This translates into CASSYYGRGGYTF.

This sequence joins TRBV7-6 and TRBJ2-1, with 10 bases matching TRBD2. Germline CDR1 SGHVS, CDR2 FNYEAQ. The trim removed 2 bases at V and 4 bases at J, leaving 5 bases unmatched. CDR3 length: 16 residues. The CDR3, as DNA: TGTGCCAGCAGCTTACTCGGACTAGCGGCGTACAATGAGCAGTTCTTC. Translated, it gives CASSLLGLAAYNEQFF.